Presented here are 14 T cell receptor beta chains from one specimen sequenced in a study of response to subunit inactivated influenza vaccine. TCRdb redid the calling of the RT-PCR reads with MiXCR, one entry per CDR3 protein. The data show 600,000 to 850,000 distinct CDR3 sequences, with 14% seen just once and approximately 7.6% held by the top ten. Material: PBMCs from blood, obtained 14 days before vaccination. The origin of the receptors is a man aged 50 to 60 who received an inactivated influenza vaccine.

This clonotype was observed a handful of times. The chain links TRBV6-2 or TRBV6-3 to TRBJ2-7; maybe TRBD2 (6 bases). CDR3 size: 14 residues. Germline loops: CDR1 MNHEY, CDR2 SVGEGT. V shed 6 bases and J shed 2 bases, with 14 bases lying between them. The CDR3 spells CASRLVSGAYEQYF. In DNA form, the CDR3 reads TGTGCCAGCAGACTCGTCTCGGGGGCCTACGAGCAGTACTTC.

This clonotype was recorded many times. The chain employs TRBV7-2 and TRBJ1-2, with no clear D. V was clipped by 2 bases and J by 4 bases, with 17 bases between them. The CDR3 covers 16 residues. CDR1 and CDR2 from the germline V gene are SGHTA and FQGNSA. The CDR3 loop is CASSLSISREAYGYTF. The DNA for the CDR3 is TGTGCCAGCAGCTTAAGTATATCTCGAGAAGCCTATGGCTACACCTTC.

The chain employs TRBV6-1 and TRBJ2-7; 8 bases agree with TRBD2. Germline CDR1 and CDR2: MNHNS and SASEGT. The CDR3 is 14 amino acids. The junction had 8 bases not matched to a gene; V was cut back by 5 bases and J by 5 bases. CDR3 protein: CASSRGGAPDEQYF. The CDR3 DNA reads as TGTGCCAGCAGTCGGGGGGGGGCGCCGGACGAGCAGTACTTC.

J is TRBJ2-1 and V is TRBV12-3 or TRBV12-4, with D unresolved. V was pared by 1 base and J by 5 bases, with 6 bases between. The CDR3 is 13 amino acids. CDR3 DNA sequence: TGTGCCAGCAGTTTAGAACGGGACAATGAGCAGTTCTTC. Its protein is CASSLERDNEQFF.

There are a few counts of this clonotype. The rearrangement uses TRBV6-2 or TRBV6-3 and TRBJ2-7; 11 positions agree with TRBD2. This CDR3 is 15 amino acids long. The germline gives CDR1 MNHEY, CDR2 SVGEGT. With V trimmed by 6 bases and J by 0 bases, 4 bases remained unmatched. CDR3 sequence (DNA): TGTGCCAGCAGGAAAACTAGCGGGGGCTCCTACGAGCAGTACTTC. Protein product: CASRKTSGGSYEQYF.

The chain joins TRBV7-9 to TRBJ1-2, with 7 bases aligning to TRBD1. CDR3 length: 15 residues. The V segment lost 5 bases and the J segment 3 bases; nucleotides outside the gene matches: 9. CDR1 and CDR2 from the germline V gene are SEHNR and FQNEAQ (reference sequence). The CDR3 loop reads CASSVKGGGDYGYTF. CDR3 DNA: TGTGCCAGCAGCGTCAAGGGAGGGGGCGACTATGGCTACACCTTC.

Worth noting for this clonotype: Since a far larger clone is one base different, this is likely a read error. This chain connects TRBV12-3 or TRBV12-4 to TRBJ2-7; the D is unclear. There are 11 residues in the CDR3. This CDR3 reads CASILRGEQYF. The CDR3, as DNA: TGTGCCAGCATTTTACGCGGCGAGCAGTACTTC.

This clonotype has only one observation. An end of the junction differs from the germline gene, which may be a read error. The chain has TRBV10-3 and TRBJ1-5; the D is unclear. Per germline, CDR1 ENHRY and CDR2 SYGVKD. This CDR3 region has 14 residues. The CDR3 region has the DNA TGTGCCATCCGGGATAGCCGGAACAATCGGCCCCAGCATTTT. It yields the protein CAIRDSRNNRPQHF.

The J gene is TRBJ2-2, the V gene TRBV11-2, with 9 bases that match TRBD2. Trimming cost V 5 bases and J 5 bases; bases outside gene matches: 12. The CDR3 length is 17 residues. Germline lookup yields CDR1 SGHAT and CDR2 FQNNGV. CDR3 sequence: CASSPYRAGGVTGELFF. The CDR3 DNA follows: TGTGCCAGCAGCCCTTATAGGGCGGGAGGGGTAACCGGGGAGCTGTTTTTT.

Here the CDR3 DNA reads TGTGCCAGCAGCTCACGGACTAGCGCCTACGAGCAGTACTTC. Protein product: CASSSRTSAYEQYF. This rearrangement joins TRBV13 to TRBJ2-7; 9 bases fit TRBD2. CDR1 and CDR2 from the germline V gene are PRHDT and FYEKMQ (reference sequence). Trimming at V came to 4 bases and at J to 2 bases, leaving 3 bases not matched to a gene. The CDR3 is made up of 14 amino acids.

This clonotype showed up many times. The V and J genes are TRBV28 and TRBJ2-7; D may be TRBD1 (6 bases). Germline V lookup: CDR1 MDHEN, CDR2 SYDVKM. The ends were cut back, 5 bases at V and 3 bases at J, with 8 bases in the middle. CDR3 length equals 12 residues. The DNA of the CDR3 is TGTGCCAGCAGTCCGGACAGCTACGAGCAGTACTTC. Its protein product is CASSPDSYEQYF.

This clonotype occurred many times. The DNA for the CDR3 is TGTGCCATCAGTGCCGGACTAGCGCCGGCTGAGCAGTTCTTC. Translation gives CAISAGLAPAEQFF. The V gene is TRBV10-3, the J gene TRBJ2-1, with TRBD2 identical over 9 bases. Germline CDR1 is ENHRY and CDR2 is SYGVKD. The CDR3 length is 14 residues. V was clipped by 4 bases and J by 9 bases; unmatched bases: 7.

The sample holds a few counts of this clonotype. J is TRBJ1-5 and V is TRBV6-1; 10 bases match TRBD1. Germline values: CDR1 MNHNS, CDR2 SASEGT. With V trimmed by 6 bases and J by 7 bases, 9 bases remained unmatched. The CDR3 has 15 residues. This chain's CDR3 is CASSPPGTGEQPQHF. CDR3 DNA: TGTGCCAGCAGCCCCCCCGGGACAGGGGAACAGCCCCAGCATTTT.

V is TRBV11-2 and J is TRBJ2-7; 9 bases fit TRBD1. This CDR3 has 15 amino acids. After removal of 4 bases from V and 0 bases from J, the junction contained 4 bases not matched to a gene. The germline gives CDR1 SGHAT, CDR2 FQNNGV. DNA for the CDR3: TGTGCCAGCAGCTCAGACAGGGGGAGCTCCTACGAGCAGTACTTC. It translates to CASSSDRGSSYEQYF.